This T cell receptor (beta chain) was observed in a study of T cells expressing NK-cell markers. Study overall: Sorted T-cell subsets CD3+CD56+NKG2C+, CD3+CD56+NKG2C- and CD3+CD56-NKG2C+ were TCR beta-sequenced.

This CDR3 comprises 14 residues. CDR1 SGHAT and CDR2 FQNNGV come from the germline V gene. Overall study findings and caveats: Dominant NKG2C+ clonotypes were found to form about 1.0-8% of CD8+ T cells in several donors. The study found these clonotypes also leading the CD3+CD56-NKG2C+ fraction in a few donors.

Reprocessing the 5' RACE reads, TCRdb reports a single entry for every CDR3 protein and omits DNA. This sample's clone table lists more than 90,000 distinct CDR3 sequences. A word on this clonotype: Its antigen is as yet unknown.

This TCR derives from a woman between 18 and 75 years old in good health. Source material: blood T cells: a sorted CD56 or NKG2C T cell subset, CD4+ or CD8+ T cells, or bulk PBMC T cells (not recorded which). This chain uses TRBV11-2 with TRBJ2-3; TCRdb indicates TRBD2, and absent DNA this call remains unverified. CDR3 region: CASSLEVREDTQYF.